In its sample, the clone carrying this TCR beta chain was seen once. Its target is not known. This sample is part of a study of cytomegalovirus exposure and HLA in healthy donors. At the level of the study: Of all 400 or so donors who were genotyped, about 84% belonged to the Caucasian-associated ancestry cluster.

Findings and limits, study-wide: Relative to the approximately 680-donor mean, N-insertions were reportedly fewer in an Asian-associated ancestry cluster in a later analysis. Beyond CMV serostatus, there was no information to go on about immune exposure.

This PCR relied on a set of 60 Vbeta primers and 13 Jbeta primers. The assay was immunoSEQ multiplex PCR, and TCRdb's table has in-frame clones only and misses some. The sample holds roughly 80,000 clones, approximately 61% seen once. Sequences were obtained from PBMCs. The source of this sequence is a woman between 50 and 59 years old in good health and CMV-seropositive.

The CDR3 DNA reads as TGTGCCAGCAGCTTACAGGGACAGGGAGGCTACGAGCAGTACGTC. It encodes CASSLQGQGGYEQYV. The chain links TRBV13 to TRBJ2-7; 9 positions match TRBD1. The CDR3 contains 15 residues. V lost 2 bases and J lost 3; bases outside the gene matches: 5. CDR1 and CDR2 (germline): PRHDT, FYEKMQ (reference sequence).